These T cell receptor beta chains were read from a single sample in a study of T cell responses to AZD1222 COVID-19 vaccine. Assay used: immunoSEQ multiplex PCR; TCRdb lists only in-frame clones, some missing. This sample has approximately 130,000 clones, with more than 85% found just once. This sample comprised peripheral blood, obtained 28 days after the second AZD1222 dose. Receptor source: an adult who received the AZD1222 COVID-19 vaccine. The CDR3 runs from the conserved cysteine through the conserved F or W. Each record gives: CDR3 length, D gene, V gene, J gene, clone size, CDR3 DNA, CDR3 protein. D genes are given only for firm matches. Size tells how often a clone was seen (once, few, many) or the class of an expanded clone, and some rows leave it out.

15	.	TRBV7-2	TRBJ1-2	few	TGTGCCAGCAGCCCAGCCCTAACAGGGTATGAAGGCTACACCTTC	CASSPALTGYEGYTF
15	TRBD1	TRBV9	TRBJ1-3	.	TGTGCCAGCAGCGGAACAGGGGCCTCTGGAAACACCATATATTTT	CASSGTGASGNTIYF
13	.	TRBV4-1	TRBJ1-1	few	TGCGCCAGCAACCGCGGGGGAGCCACTGAAGCTTTCTTT	CASNRGGATEAFF
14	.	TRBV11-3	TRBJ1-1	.	TGTGCCAGCAGCCCGTTCATCCGCTCCACTGAAGCTTTCTTT	CASSPFIRSTEAFF
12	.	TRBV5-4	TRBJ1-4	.	TGTGCCAGCAGCGTAGGGGGGGAAAAACTGTTTTTT	CASSVGGEKLFF
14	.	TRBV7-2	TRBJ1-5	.	TGTGCCAGCAGCTTAGGCAGGGTCGATCAGCCCCAGCATTTT	CASSLGRVDQPQHF
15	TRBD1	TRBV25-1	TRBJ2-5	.	TGTGCCAGCAGTGAATTTGGGACAGGGCCATCTTCCCAGTACTTC	CASSEFGTGPSSQYF
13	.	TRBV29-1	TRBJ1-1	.	TGCAGTTCGTCCGGGGTTATGAACACTGAAGCTTTCTTT	CSSSGVMNTEAFF
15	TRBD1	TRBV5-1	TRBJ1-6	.	TGCGCCAGCAGCCCTGGGACAGGGGGGAGTTCGGCCCTCCACTTT	CASSPGTGGSSALHF
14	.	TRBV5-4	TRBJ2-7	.	TGTGCCAGCAGTACGAAGGGGGGCTCCTACGAGCAGTACTTC	CASSTKGGSYEQYF
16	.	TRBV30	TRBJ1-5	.	TGTGCCTGGAGTGCCCTATTGGGTCTTAGCAATCAGCCCCAGCATTTT	CAWSALLGLSNQPQHF
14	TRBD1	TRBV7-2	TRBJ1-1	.	TGTGCCAGCAGCGTACGAACAGGGGACACTGAAGCTTTCTTT	CASSVRTGDTEAFF
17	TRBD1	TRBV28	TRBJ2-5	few	TGTGCCAGCAGGTCGGACAGGGGGCGGGTAGTAGAAGAGACCCAGTACTTC	CASRSDRGRVVEETQYF
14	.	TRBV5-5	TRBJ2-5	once	TGTGCCAGCAGCTTGGTCGTGGCTACCTGGACCCAGTACTTC	CASSLVVATWTQYF
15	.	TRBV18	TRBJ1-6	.	TGTGCCAGCTCACCAAGCAGGGGCAGGGATTCACCCCTCCACTTT	CASSPSRGRDSPLHF
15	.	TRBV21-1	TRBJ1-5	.	TGTGCCAGCAGCAAAGCTCCCGGACAGAATCAGCCCCAGCATTTT	CASSKAPGQNQPQHF
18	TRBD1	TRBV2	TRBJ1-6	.	TGTGCCAGCAGTGGGGAGAGAGCTTTGACAGGGAAGCGGTCACCCCTCCACTTT	CASSGERALTGKRSPLHF
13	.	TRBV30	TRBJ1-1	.	TGTGCCTGGAGTAGGGGCATGAACACTGAAGCTTTCTTT	CAWSRGMNTEAFF
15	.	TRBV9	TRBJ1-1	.	TGTGCCAGCAGCCACCGTGGGGGGGCCTACACTGAAGCTTTCTTT	CASSHRGGAYTEAFF
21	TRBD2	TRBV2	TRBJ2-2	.	TGTGCCAGCAGTGCCGTGGTGGAGCGGGGGTCCCCATTGAGGGGCACCGGGGAGCTGTTTTTT	CASSAVVERGSPLRGTGELFF
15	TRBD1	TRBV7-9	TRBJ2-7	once	TGTGCCAGCAGCTCCCAGGGACAGGGTACCTACGAGCAGTACTTC	CASSSQGQGTYEQYF
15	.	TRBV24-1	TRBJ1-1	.	TGTGCCACCAGGAGGGCTGGAGGCAGGAACACTGAAGCTTTCTTT	CATRRAGGRNTEAFF
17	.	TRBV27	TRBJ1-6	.	TGTGCCAGCAGTTTATCGGAGGCAGGAGTTTATAATTCACCCCTCCACTTT	CASSLSEAGVYNSPLHF
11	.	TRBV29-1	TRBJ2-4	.	TGCAGCGTTGAGACAAAAAACATTCAGTACTTC	CSVETKNIQYF
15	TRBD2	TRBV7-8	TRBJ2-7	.	TGTGCCAGCAGCTTAGAGCGGGGGACCTTCTACGAGCAGTACTTC	CASSLERGTFYEQYF
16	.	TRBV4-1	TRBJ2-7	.	TGCGCCAGCAGCCAAGTTTCGGGACCGAACCTCTACGAGCAGTACTTC	CASSQVSGPNLYEQYF
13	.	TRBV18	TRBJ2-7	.	TGTGCCAGCTCACCCCAGGGTTCCTACGAGCAGTACTTC	CASSPQGSYEQYF
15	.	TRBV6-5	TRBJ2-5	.	TGTGCCAGCAGTTCTTTTCCGCAGGTCACCGGGACCCAGTACTTC	CASSSFPQVTGTQYF
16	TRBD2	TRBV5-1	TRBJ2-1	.	TGCGCCAGCAGCACGACTAGCGGATCCTCCTACAATGAGCAGTTCTTC	CASSTTSGSSYNEQFF
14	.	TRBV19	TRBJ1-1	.	TGTGCCAGTAGAGCACAGGGACGAGGCACTGAAGCTTTCTTT	CASRAQGRGTEAFF
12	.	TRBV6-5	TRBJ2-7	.	TGTGCCAGCAGTTTACAGGGTTACGAGCAGTACTTC	CASSLQGYEQYF
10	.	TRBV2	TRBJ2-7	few	TGTGCCAGCGGGTACTACGAGCAGTACTTC	CASGYYEQYF
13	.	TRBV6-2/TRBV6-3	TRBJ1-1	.	TGTGCCAGCAGTTACTCATCCTCTGCTGAAGCTTTCTTT	CASSYSSSAEAFF